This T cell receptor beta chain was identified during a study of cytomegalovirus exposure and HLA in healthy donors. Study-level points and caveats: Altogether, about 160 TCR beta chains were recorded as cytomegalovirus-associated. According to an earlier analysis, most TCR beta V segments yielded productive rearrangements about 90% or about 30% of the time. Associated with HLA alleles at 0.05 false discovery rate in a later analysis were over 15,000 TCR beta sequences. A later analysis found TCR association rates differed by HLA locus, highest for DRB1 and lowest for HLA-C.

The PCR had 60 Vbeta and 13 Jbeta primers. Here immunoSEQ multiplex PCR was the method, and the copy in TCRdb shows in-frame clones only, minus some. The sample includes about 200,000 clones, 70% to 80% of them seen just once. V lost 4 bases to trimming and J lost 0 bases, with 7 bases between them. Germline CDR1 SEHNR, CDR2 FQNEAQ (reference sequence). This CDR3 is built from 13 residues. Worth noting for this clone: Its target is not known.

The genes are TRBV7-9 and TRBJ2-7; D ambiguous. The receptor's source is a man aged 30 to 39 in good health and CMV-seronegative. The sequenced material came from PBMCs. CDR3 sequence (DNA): TGTGCCAGCAGCTCCCCGTCCTCCTACGAGCAGTACTTC. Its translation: CASSSPSSYEQYF.